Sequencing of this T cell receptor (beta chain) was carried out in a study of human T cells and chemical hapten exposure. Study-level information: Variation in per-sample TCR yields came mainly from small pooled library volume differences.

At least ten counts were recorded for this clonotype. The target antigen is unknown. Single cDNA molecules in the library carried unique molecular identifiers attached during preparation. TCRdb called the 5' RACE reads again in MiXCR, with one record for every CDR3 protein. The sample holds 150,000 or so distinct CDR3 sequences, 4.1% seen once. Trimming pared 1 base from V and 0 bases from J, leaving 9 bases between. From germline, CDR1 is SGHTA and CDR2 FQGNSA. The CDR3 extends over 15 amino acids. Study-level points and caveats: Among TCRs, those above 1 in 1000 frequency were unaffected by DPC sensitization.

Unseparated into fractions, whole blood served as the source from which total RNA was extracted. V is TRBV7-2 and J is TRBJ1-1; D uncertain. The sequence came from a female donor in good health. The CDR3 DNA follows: TGTGCCAGCAGCTTAGGTGGAGGATTGAACACTGAAGCTTTCTTT. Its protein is CASSLGGGLNTEAFF.